The 5 T cell receptor beta chains listed next were all sequenced from one sample in a study of CD8 T cells in ankylosing spondylitis. Study-level findings and limits: Typical of ankylosing spondylitis blood, it appeared, was a TCR beta motif of roughly eight highly homologous variants.

Their antigens are not known. Each CDR3 protein is one row after TCRdb ran MiXCR on the 5' RACE reads. Of about 220,000 distinct CDR3 sequences listed, 6% to 8.5% are singletons. Material for sequencing was blood, either unsorted or a sorted T cell fraction (not recorded which). These receptor sequences come from a male donor with ankylosing spondylitis.

This clonotype was observed at least ten times. V usage is TRBV5-1 and J usage is TRBJ2-7, with a possible D match to TRBD1 (5 bases). The CDR3 consists of 15 residues. From germline, CDR1 is SGHRS and CDR2 YFSETQ. Deletions cut 0 bases from V and 0 bases from J, with 10 bases between. The CDR3 sequence is CASSLEAGRSYEQYF. In DNA, the CDR3 is TGCGCCAGCAGCTTGGAGGCAGGGCGCTCCTACGAGCAGTACTTC.

The genes are TRBV5-6 and TRBJ2-7; D is possibly TRBD1 or TRBD2 (5 bases each). V gave up 4 bases and J gave up 2 bases, with 10 bases separating them. Germline CDR1 reads SGHDT; CDR2 reads YYEEEE. This CDR3 contains 13 residues. The DNA for the CDR3 is TGTGCCAGCAGCCGAGGGGTGGCCTACGAGCAGTACTTC. It codes for CASSRGVAYEQYF.

This rearrangement joins TRBV5-6 to TRBJ2-7, with TRBD1 matching 8 bases. Trimming cost V 0 bases and J 2 bases; bases outside gene matches: 4. The CDR3 totals 15 residues. The germline CDR1 and CDR2 sequences are SGHDT and YYEEEE. CDR3 bases: TGTGCCAGCAGCTTGGTCCAGGGGGCTGCCTACGAGCAGTACTTC. Protein product: CASSLVQGAAYEQYF.

This clonotype was recorded at least ten times. V and J are TRBV5-6 and TRBJ2-7; D gene ambiguous. Trimming pared 0 bases from V and 4 bases from J, leaving 5 bases between. This CDR3 comprises 12 residues. Germline-derived CDR1 and CDR2 are SGHDT and YYEEEE. Here the CDR3 reads CASSLDVYEQYF. Here the CDR3 DNA reads TGTGCCAGCAGCTTGGATGTGTACGAGCAGTACTTC.

This clonotype was seen many times. V is TRBV4-3 and J is TRBJ2-7, with 8 bases that match TRBD1. Trimming cost V 0 bases and J 1 base; bases outside gene matches: 11. This CDR3 contains 18 residues. Germline V lookup: CDR1 LGHNA, CDR2 YSLEER. The CDR3, as DNA: TGCGCCAGCAGCCAAGAGAGCTCGACGACAGGGGAGTCCTACGAGCAGTACTTC. Amino acids: CASSQESSTTGESYEQYF.